This T cell receptor beta chain stems from a study of blood T cell repertoires in COVID-19. Recovered Cohort 3 donors showed two negative PCRs, clearance, or symptom resolution. Germline V CDR1 and CDR2: SGHVS, FNYEAQ. The length of the CDR3 is 12 residues. V gave up 2 bases and J gave up 11 bases, with 12 bases separating them. This clone was detected only once. The repertoire was sequenced with immunoSEQ multiplex PCR; TCRdb's copy has only in-frame clones and lacks some. The sample holds about 370,000 clones, 75% to 90% seen once. Material: PBMCs or T cells enriched from blood (not recorded which). The sequence derives from a young man who had recovered from COVID-19. The chain couples TRBV7-6 to TRBJ1-1, with D perhaps TRBD1 (6 bases). Here the CDR3 DNA reads TGTGCCAGCAGCTTATTACAGGGAGAGGCTTTCTTT. Translated, it gives CASSLLQGEAFF.